A single sample is the source of the 29 T cell receptor beta chains below, sequenced in a study of blood T cell repertoires in COVID-19. Produced via immunoSEQ multiplex PCR; TCRdb's table is partial and in-frame only. The sample holds 150,000 to 200,000 clones, around 80% seen once. Sequences were obtained from peripheral blood. The receptors here all came from a woman older than 75 with active or convalescent COVID-19.

CDR3 region: CASSFRDRISYEQYF. The CDR3 bases are TGTGCCAGCAGTTTCCGGGACAGGATCTCCTACGAGCAGTACTTC. This sequence joins TRBV6-5 and TRBJ2-7; 8 bases agree with TRBD1. Germline CDR1 is MNHEY and CDR2 is SVGAGI. The CDR3 has 15 residues. The V segment lost 4 bases and the J segment 0 bases; nucleotides outside the gene matches: 5.

This chain uses TRBV3-1 (or the pseudogene TRBV3-2) with TRBJ1-1, with TRBD1 identical over 11 bases. Unmatched junction bases numbered 12, after V lost 1 base and J lost 5 bases. Germline V gene sequence: CDR1 LGHDT, CDR2 YNNKEL (reference sequence). The CDR3 is made up of 18 amino acids. Here the CDR3 reads CASSQVPGQGGSGTEAFF. CDR3 bases: TGTGCCAGCAGCCAAGTACCGGGACAGGGGGGGTCAGGGACTGAAGCTTTCTTT.

This chain links TRBV7-6 with TRBJ2-2, with D unclear. CDR3 length: 15 residues. CDR1 SGHVS and CDR2 FNYEAQ come from the germline V gene. The germline V and J ends were trimmed by 1 base and 4 bases, with 10 bases remaining between them. The CDR3 loop is CASSLGSSGTGELFF. Here the CDR3 DNA reads TGTGCCAGCAGCTTAGGTTCGAGTGGCACCGGGGAGCTGTTTTTT.

The rearrangement uses TRBV3-1 (or the pseudogene TRBV3-2) and TRBJ1-4; 9 bases agree with TRBD1. This CDR3 has 15 residues. V lost 6 bases to trimming and J lost 4 bases; unmatched junction nucleotides: 6. The germline V gene has CDR1 LGHDT and CDR2 YNNKEL (reference sequence). The CDR3 protein is CASRSTGGNNEKLFF. The CDR3 bases are TGTGCCAGCAGGAGTACAGGGGGCAATAATGAAAAACTGTTTTTT.

This clone appeared a single time. The chain links TRBV19 to TRBJ2-7; 9 nucleotides line up with TRBD1. Germline lookup yields CDR1 LNHDA and CDR2 SQIVND (reference sequence). V gave up 5 bases and J gave up 5 bases; unmatched junction bases: 10. This CDR3 region has 15 residues. For the CDR3, the DNA is TGTGCCAGTAGTTCGACGAACAGGGGGCGTGACGAGCAGTACTTC. It specifies CASSSTNRGRDEQYF. The complete variable domain, with remaining parts taken from reference TRBV19 and TRBJ2-7, reads DGGITQSPKYLFRKEGQNVTLSCEQNLNHDAMYWYRQDPGQGLRLIYYSQIVNDFQKGDIAEGYSVSREKKESFPLTVTSAQKNPTAFYLCASSSTNRGRDEQYFGPGTRLTVT.

Here the CDR3 reads CASSSTSGGALYF. CDR3 sequence (DNA): TGTGCCAGCAGTTCAACTAGCGGGGGGGCGTTGTACTTC. This sequence joins TRBV27 and TRBJ2-4, with TRBD2 matching over 13 bases. CDR1 and CDR2 from the germline V gene are MNHEY and SMNVEV (reference sequence). The CDR3 totals 13 residues. The V and J ends lost 4 bases and 15 bases, in that order; junction bases with no gene match: 6.

This rearrangement joins TRBV28 to TRBJ1-2; 7 bases match TRBD1. The length of the CDR3 is 12 residues. Germline loops: CDR1 MDHEN, CDR2 SYDVKM. V shed 6 bases and J 8 bases; nucleotides not matched to a gene: 6. DNA for the CDR3: TGTGCCAGCAGGCACAGGGGTCGCGGCTACACCTTC. This encodes CASRHRGRGYTF.

The rearrangement uses TRBV29-1 and TRBJ2-7, with a possible D match to TRBD2 (5 bases). Trimming removed 6 bases at V and 0 bases at J, with 12 bases between. The CDR3 covers 13 residues. The V gene's germline CDR1 is SQVTM and CDR2 ANQGSEA. CDR3 residues: CSVRATSSYEQYF. The CDR3, as DNA: TGCAGCGTGCGGGCCACCAGCTCCTACGAGCAGTACTTC.

The chain has TRBV7-9 and TRBJ2-1, with 11 nucleotides matching TRBD2. The CDR3 contains 17 residues. V shed 1 base, J shed 4 bases, and the junction held 6 bases outside the gene matches. Per germline, CDR1 SEHNR and CDR2 FQNEAQ (reference sequence). The CDR3 region has the DNA TGTGCCAGCAGCTTAGTTGCACTAGCGGGGGTATACAATGAGCAGTTCTTC. This encodes CASSLVALAGVYNEQFF.

This chain joins TRBV9 and TRBJ1-3; no clear D. The ends were cut back, 6 bases at V and 4 bases at J, with 17 bases in the middle. The V gene's germline CDR1 is SGDLS and CDR2 YYNGEE. This CDR3 is built from 15 residues. The CDR3 protein is CASTPRGGGGNTIYF. As DNA, the CDR3 is TGTGCCAGCACCCCGAGAGGTGGAGGCGGAAACACCATATATTTT.

The rearrangement links TRBV7-7 to TRBJ2-5; 11 bases match TRBD2. This CDR3 is built from 16 residues. Germline CDR1 and CDR2: SSHAT and FNYEAQ (reference sequence). Trimming cost V 6 bases and J 3 bases; bases outside gene matches: 9. This CDR3 reads CASSYSGGAAKETQYF. DNA of the CDR3: TGTGCCAGCAGTTATAGCGGGGGGGCCGCAAAAGAGACCCAGTACTTC.

V usage is TRBV28 and J usage is TRBJ1-1, with TRBD1 matching over 8 bases. V lost 4 bases and J lost 4; bases outside the gene matches: 5. The CDR3 runs to 14 residues. CDR1 is MDHEN and CDR2 is SYDVKM in the germline V gene. This CDR3 reads CASSSPGQATEAFF. In DNA, the CDR3 is TGTGCCAGCAGTTCGCCGGGACAGGCCACTGAAGCTTTCTTT. Full variable domain (outside the CDR3, taken from reference TRBV28 and TRBJ1-1): DVKVTQSSRYLVKRTGEKVFLECVQDMDHENMFWYRQDPGLGLRLIYFSYDVKMKEKGDIPEGYSVSREKKERFSLILESASTNQTSMYLCASSSPGQATEAFFGQGTRLTVV.

In its sample, this clone was seen a few times. The DNA for the CDR3 is TGTGCCAGCAGTTCTTGGGACAGGGGCGGCTACACCTTC. It yields the protein CASSSWDRGGYTF. V usage is TRBV6-6 and J usage is TRBJ1-2; 10 bases agree with TRBD1. This CDR3 has 13 residues. The germline gives CDR1 MNHNY, CDR2 SVGAGI (reference sequence). Trimming cost V 4 bases and J 8 bases; bases outside gene matches: 4.

V usage is TRBV5-5 and J usage is TRBJ2-3; TRBD2 aligns across 12 bases. CDR3 length: 16 residues. Trimming cost V 4 bases and J 3 bases; bases outside gene matches: 6. Germline V gives CDR1 SGHKS, CDR2 YYEKEE (reference sequence). The CDR3 protein is CASSPLLAGGTDTQYF. CDR3 DNA sequence: TGTGCCAGCAGCCCCTTACTAGCGGGGGGTACAGATACGCAGTATTTT.

The chain joins TRBV27 to TRBJ1-1, with unresolved D. This CDR3 is built from 13 residues. The germline CDR1 and CDR2 sequences are MNHEY and SMNVEV (reference sequence). V was cut by 5 bases and J by 0 bases, with 7 bases left in between. The CDR3 here is CASSREVNTEAFF. For the CDR3, the DNA is TGTGCCAGCAGTCGAGAAGTGAACACTGAAGCTTTCTTT.

The chain couples TRBV6-4 to TRBJ1-2, with 8 positions matching TRBD1. There are 15 residues in the CDR3. Germline CDR1 reads MRHNA; CDR2 reads SNTAGT. The ends lost 3 bases at V and 4 bases at J; junction bases unmatched: 7. This CDR3 reads CASSEFGQGVYGYTF. The CDR3 DNA is TGTGCCAGCAGTGAATTCGGACAGGGTGTCTATGGCTACACCTTC.

This clone was observed a handful of times. The CDR3 protein is CASAKSPGDLSGNTIYF. In DNA form, the CDR3 reads TGTGCCAGCGCCAAATCCCCAGGGGACCTCTCTGGAAACACCATATATTTT. This chain links TRBV7-6 with TRBJ1-3; possible D gene TRBD1, 6 bases. V was shortened by 8 bases and J by 0 bases, with 20 bases between the two germline ends. Germline V gene sequence: CDR1 SGHVS, CDR2 FNYEAQ. The CDR3 covers 17 residues.

V is TRBV13 and J is TRBJ1-2, with 10 bases identical to TRBD1. This CDR3 region has 14 residues. After removal of 3 bases from V and 4 bases from J, the junction contained 2 bases not matched to a gene. The germline V gene has CDR1 PRHDT and CDR2 FYEKMQ (reference sequence). CDR3 amino acids: CASSLGQGSYGYTF. DNA of the CDR3: TGTGCCAGCAGCTTGGGACAGGGGAGCTATGGCTACACCTTC. Complete variable domain (other parts from reference TRBV13 and TRBJ1-2): AAGVIQSPRHLIKEKRETATLKCYPIPRHDTVYWYQQGPGQDPQFLISFYEKMQSDKGSIPDRFSAQQFSDYHSELNMSSLELGDSALYFCASSLGQGSYGYTFGSGTRLTVV.

For the CDR3, the DNA is TGTGCCAGCAGCCTCGCGCAGGTTGGGTTGGGAAACATTCAGTACTTC. Its protein product is CASSLAQVGLGNIQYF. V gene TRBV2 combines with J gene TRBJ2-4; D is ambiguous. The germline gives CDR1 SNHLY, CDR2 FYNNEI. The CDR3 contains 16 residues. V was trimmed by 6 bases and J by 6 bases, leaving 21 bases between them.

This chain links TRBV4-1 with TRBJ2-1; tentative D call: TRBD2 (6 bases). V lost 2 bases, J lost 1 base, and 15 bases lay in between. Germline V gene sequence: CDR1 MGHRA, CDR2 YSYEKL. The CDR3 is 17 amino acids. The CDR3 DNA sequence: TGCGCCAGCAGCCAACATCCGACTAGTGCATCCTACAATGAGCAGTTCTTC. It yields the protein CASSQHPTSASYNEQFF.

The chain is built from TRBV2 and TRBJ2-3, with 13 bases that match TRBD2. CDR3 length: 14 residues. The junction had 7 bases not matched to a gene; V was cut back by 10 bases and J by 6 bases. The germline V gene encodes CDR1 SNHLY and CDR2 FYNNEI. CDR3 DNA sequence: TGTGCCACCGTAGGACTAGCGGGGGTCGATACGCAGTATTTT. Encoded protein: CATVGLAGVDTQYF. Drawing the rest from reference TRBV2 and TRBJ2-3, the complete variable domain is EPEVTQTPSHQVTQMGQEVILRCVPISNHLYFYWYRQILGQKVEFLVSFYNNEISEKSEIFDDQFSVERPDGSNFTLKIRSTKLEDSAMYFCATVGLAGVDTQYFGPGTRLTVL.

The CDR3 bases are TGTGCCAGCAGCCAGGGACAGGGGAGGACAGATACGCAGTATTTT. This codes for CASSQGQGRTDTQYF. The rearrangement uses TRBV5-5 and TRBJ2-3; TRBD1 matches 10 bases. The CDR3 is 15 amino acids. The trim removed 4 bases at V and 3 bases at J, leaving 5 bases unmatched. The germline gives CDR1 SGHKS, CDR2 YYEKEE (reference sequence). Supplemented by reference TRBV5-5 and TRBJ2-3, the full variable domain reads DAGVTQSPTHLIKTRGQQVTLRCSPISGHKSVSWYQQVLGQGPQFIFQYYEKEERGRGNFPDRFSARQFPNYSSELNVNALLLGDSALYLCASSQGQGRTDTQYFGPGTRLTVL.

A few counts support this clone. The chain couples TRBV4-1 to TRBJ2-3, with TRBD2 identical over 7 bases. The germline CDR1 and CDR2 sequences are MGHRA and YSYEKL. V lost 4 bases, J lost 0 bases, and 7 bases stayed unmatched. There are 16 residues in the CDR3. CDR3 nucleotide sequence: TGCGCCAGCAGCCGGGAGGGCGCCACGAGCACAGATACGCAGTATTTT. Its protein product is CASSREGATSTDTQYF.

J is TRBJ1-1 and V is TRBV28; no clear D. The CDR3 spans 15 residues. Germline V CDR1 and CDR2: MDHEN, SYDVKM. Trimming took off 1 base at V and 2 bases at J, with 11 bases between the two ends. For the CDR3, the DNA is TGTGCCAGCAGTTTATTGCGGGGTTTTAACACTGAAGCTTTCTTT. Translating gives CASSLLRGFNTEAFF.

The rearrangement joins TRBV6-4 to TRBJ1-1; TRBD1 matches at 8 bases. Germline-derived CDR1 and CDR2 are MRHNA and SNTAGT. V was pared by 8 bases and J by 4 bases, with 6 bases of the junction left unmatched. CDR3 length: 13 residues. This chain's CDR3 is CASRAQGATEAFF. CDR3 bases: TGTGCCAGCCGGGCCCAGGGGGCCACTGAAGCTTTCTTT.

The CDR3 DNA reads TGTGCCAGCAGCTTGGGGCAGATGAATGGCTACACCTTC. This encodes CASSLGQMNGYTF. The chain links TRBV5-6 to TRBJ1-2; D unclear. Trimming stripped 0 bases from V and 6 bases from J, with 9 bases between. This CDR3 is built from 13 residues. Looked up from germline, CDR1 is SGHDT and CDR2 is YYEEEE.

This clone was counted once. This sequence joins TRBV9 and TRBJ1-3; D is unclear. Germline CDR1 reads SGDLS; CDR2 reads YYNGEE. With 3 bases removed from V and 4 bases from J, the gap between germline ends came to 11 bases. The CDR3 length is 14 residues. CDR3: CASSDQVSGNTIYF. The CDR3 bases are TGTGCCAGCAGCGACCAGGTATCCGGAAACACCATATATTTT. Supplemented by reference TRBV9 and TRBJ1-3, the full variable domain reads DSGVTQTPKHLITATGQRVTLRCSPRSGDLSVYWYQQSLDQGLQFLIQYYNGEERAKGNILERFSAQQFPDLHSELNLSSLELGDSALYFCASSDQVSGNTIYFGEGSWLTVV.

The J gene is TRBJ2-1, the V gene TRBV10-3; 9 bases fit TRBD1. Trimming took 3 bases from V and 4 from J; bases not matched to a gene: 7. This CDR3 has 16 residues. From germline, CDR1 is ENHRY and CDR2 SYGVKD. CDR3 protein: CAISDRGQGMYNEQFF. The CDR3 region has the DNA TGTGCCATCAGTGATAGGGGACAGGGTATGTACAATGAGCAGTTCTTC.

The rearrangement links TRBV7-2 to TRBJ2-3; weak D call: TRBD1 (5 bases). There are 15 residues in the CDR3. The V end was cut by 6 bases, the J end by 0 bases, with 13 bases between. Germline V gene sequence: CDR1 SGHTA, CDR2 FQGNSA. CDR3 DNA: TGTGCCAGCAGAGCTTCGGCAGGGAGCACAGATACGCAGTATTTT. Translating it yields CASRASAGSTDTQYF.